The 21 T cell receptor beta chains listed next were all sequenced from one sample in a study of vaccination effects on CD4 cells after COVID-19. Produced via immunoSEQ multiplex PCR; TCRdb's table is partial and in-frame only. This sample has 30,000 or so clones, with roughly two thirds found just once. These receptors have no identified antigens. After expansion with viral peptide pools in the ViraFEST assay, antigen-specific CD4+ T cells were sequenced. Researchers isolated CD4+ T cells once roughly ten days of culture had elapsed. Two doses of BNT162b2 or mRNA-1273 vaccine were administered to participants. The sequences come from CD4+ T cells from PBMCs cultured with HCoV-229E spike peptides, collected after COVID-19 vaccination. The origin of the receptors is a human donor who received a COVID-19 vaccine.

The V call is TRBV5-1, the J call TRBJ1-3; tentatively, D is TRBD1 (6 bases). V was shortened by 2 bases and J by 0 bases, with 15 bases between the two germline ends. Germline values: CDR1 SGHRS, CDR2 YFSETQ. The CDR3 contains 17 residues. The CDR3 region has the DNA TGCGCCAGCAGCTTTGGCGGCAGGGGAGACTCTGGAAACACCATATATTTT. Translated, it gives CASSFGGRGDSGNTIYF.

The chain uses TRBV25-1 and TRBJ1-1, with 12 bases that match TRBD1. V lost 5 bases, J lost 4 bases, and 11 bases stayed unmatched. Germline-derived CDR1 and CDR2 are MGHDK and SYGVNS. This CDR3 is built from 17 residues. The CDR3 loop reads CASSTHRDRGPGTEAFF. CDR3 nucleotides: TGTGCCAGCAGTACCCACCGGGACAGGGGGCCAGGCACTGAAGCTTTCTTT.

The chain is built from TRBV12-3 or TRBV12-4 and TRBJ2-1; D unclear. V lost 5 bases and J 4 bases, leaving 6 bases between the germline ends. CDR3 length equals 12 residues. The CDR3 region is CASSLGYNEQFF. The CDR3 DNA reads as TGTGCCAGCAGTCTCGGTTACAATGAGCAGTTCTTC.

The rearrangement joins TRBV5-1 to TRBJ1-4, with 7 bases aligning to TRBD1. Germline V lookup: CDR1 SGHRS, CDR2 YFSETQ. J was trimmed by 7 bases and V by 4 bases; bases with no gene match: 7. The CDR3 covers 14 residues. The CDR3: CASSRGTVSEKLFF. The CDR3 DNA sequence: TGCGCCAGCAGCCGGGGGACAGTCAGTGAAAAACTGTTTTTT.

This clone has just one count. The CDR3 loop reads CASSLALGITDTQYF. CDR3 bases: TGTGCCAGCAGCTTGGCCCTAGGGATCACAGATACGCAGTATTTT. V gene TRBV5-5 combines with J gene TRBJ2-3; D is unresolved. The germline gives CDR1 SGHKS, CDR2 YYEKEE (reference sequence). This CDR3 comprises 15 residues. Trimming left V 0 bases short and J 2 bases short, with 10 bases between.

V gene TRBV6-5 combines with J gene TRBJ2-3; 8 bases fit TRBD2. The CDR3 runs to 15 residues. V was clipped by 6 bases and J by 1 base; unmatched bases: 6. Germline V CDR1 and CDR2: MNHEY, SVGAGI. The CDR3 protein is CASRSAGVGTDTQYF. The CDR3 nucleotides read TGTGCCAGCAGATCAGCGGGAGTTGGCACAGATACGCAGTATTTT.

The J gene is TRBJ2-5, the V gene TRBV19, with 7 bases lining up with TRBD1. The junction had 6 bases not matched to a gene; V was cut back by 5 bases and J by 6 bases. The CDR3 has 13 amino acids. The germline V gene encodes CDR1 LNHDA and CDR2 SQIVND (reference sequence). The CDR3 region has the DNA TGTGCCAGTAGTGAAGACAGGGAAAAGACCCAGTACTTC. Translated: CASSEDREKTQYF. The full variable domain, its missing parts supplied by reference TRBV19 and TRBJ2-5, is DGGITQSPKYLFRKEGQNVTLSCEQNLNHDAMYWYRQDPGQGLRLIYYSQIVNDFQKGDIAEGYSVSREKKESFPLTVTSAQKNPTAFYLCASSEDREKTQYFGPGTRLLVL.

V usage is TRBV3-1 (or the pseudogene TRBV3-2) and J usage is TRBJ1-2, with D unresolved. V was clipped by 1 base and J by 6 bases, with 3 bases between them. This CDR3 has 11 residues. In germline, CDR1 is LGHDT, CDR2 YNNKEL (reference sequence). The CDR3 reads CASSQAHGYTF. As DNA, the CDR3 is TGTGCCAGCAGCCAAGCCCATGGCTACACCTTC.

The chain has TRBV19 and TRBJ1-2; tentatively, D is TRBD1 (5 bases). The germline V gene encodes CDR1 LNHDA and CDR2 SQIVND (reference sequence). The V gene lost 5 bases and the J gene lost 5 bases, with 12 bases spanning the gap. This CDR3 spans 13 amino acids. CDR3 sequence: CASSLSEGYGYTF. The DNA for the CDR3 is TGTGCCAGTAGTTTGTCCGAGGGGTATGGCTACACCTTC. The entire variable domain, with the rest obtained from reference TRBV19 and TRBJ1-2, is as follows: DGGITQSPKYLFRKEGQNVTLSCEQNLNHDAMYWYRQDPGQGLRLIYYSQIVNDFQKGDIAEGYSVSREKKESFPLTVTSAQKNPTAFYLCASSLSEGYGYTFGSGTRLTVV.

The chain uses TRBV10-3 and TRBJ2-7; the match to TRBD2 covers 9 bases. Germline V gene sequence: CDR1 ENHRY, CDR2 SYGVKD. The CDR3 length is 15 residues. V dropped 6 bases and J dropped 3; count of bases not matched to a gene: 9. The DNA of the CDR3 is TGTGCCATCAGGCCCACTAGCGGGTCGGTCTACGAGCAGTACTTC. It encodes CAIRPTSGSVYEQYF.

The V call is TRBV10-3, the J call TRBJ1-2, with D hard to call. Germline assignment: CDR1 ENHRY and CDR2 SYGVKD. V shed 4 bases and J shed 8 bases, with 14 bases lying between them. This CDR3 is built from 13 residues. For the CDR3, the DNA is TGTGCCATCAGTGGGACCTCTGCCCCCGGCTACACCTTC. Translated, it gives CAISGTSAPGYTF.

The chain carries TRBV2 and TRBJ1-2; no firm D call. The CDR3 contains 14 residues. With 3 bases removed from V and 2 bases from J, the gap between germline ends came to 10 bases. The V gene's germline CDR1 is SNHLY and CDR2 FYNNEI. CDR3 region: CASSEQSPNYGYTF. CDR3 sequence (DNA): TGTGCCAGCAGTGAGCAAAGCCCCAACTATGGCTACACCTTC.

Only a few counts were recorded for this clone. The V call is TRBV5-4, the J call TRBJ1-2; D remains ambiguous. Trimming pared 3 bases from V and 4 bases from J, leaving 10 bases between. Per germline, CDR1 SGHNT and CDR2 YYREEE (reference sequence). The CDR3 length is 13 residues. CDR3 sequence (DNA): TGTGCCAGCAGCTCCGTGAGTAGCTATGGCTACACCTTC. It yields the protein CASSSVSSYGYTF.

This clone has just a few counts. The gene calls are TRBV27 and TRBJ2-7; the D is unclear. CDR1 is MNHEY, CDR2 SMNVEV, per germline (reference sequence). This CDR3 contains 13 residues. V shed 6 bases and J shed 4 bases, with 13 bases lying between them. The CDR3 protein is CASRKGGLYEQYF. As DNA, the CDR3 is TGTGCCAGCAGAAAGGGTGGGCTTTACGAGCAGTACTTC.

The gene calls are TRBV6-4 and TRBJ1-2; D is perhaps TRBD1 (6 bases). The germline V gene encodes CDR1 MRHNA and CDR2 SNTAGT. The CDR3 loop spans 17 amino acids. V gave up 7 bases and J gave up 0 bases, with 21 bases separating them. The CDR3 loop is CASTPGHGGSTNYGYTF. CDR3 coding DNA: TGTGCCAGCACTCCCGGACATGGGGGCAGTACTAACTATGGCTACACCTTC.

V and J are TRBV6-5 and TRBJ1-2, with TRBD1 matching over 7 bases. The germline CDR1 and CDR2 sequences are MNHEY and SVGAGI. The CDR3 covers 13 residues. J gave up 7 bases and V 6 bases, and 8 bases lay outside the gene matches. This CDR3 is CASSSQGLFGYTF. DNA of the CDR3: TGTGCCAGCAGCTCACAGGGGCTCTTTGGCTACACCTTC.

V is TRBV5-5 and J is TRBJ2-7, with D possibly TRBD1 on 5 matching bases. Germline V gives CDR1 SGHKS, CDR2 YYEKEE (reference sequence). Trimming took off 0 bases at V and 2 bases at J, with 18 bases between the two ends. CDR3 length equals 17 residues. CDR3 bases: TGTGCCAGCAGCTTGGCCCCCTCCCCAGGGCGTCCCTACGAGCAGTACTTC. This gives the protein CASSLAPSPGRPYEQYF.

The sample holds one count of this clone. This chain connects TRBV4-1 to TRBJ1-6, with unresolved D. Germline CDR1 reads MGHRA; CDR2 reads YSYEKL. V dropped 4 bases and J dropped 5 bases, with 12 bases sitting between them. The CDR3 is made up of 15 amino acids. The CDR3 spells CASSPRTDDNSPLHF. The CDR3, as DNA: TGCGCCAGCAGCCCCCGGACGGATGATAATTCACCCCTCCACTTT.

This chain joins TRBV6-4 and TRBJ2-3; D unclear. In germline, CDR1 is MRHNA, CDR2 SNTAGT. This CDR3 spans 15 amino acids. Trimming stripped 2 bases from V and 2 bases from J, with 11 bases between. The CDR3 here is CASSDPSAFTDTQYF. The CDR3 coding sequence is TGTGCCAGCAGTGACCCCAGCGCCTTCACAGATACGCAGTATTTT.

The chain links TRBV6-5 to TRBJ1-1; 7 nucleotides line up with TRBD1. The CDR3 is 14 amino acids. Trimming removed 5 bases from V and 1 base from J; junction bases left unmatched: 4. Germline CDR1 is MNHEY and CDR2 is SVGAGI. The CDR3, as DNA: TGTGCCAGCAGTCGTGGGACAGCGAACACTGAAGCTTTCTTT. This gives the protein CASSRGTANTEAFF.

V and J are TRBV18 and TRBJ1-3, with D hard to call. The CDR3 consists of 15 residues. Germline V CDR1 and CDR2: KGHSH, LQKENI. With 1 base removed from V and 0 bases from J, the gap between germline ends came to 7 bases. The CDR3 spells CASSPQGSSGNTIYF. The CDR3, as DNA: TGTGCCAGCTCACCACAAGGGTCCTCTGGAAACACCATATATTTT.